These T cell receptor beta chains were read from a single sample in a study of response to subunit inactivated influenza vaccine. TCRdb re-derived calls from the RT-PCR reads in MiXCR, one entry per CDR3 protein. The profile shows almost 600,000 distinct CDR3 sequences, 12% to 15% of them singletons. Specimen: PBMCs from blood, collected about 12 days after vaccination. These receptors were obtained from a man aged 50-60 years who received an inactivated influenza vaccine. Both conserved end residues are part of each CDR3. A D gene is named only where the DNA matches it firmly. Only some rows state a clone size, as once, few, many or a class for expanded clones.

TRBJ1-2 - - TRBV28 TGTGCCAGCGTGGACAGAGGGTTAGGCTACACCTTC CASVDRGLGYTF
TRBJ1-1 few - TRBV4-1 TGCGCCAGCAGCCCTACAGGACAGAGGAACACTGAAGCTTTCTTT CASSPTGQRNTEAFF
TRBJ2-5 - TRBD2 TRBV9 TGTGCCAGCAGCGTAGCTACGCTAGGGCCTAGCGGGGGGGCTCAAGAGACCCAGTACTTC CASSVATLGPSGGAQETQYF
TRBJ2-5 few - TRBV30 TGTGCCTGGAGTGTCTCGACAGCGGAGACCCAGTACTTC CAWSVSTAETQYF
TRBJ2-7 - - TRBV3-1 TGTGCCAGCAGCCAAGATAAAGGGTCCTCGCAGTACTTC CASSQDKGSSQYF
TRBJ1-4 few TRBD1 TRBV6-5 TGTGCCAGCAGTTACTCGTTCAGGGGGCGAAATGAAAAACTGTTTTTT CASSYSFRGRNEKLFF
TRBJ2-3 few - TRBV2 TGTGCCAGCAGTTTGACAGTAACGCAGTATTTT CASSLTVTQYF
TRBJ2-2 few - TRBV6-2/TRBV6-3 TGTGCCAGCAGCCCTATTAGCGGAACCGGGGAGCTGTTTTTT CASSPISGTGELFF
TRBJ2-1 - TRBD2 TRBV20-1 TGCAGTGCTAGCACTAGCGGGAGTGCCGGCAATGAGCAGTTCTTC CSASTSGSAGNEQFF
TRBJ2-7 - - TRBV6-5 TGTGCCAGCAGTTACCAATCTACACAGAACTACGAGCAGTACTTC CASSYQSTQNYEQYF
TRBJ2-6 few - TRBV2 TGTGCCAGCAACCGGGACACCTCCTCTGGGGCCAACGTCCTGACTTTC CASNRDTSSGANVLTF
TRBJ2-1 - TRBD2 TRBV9 TGTGCCAGCAGCTCCTCATTCGGACTAGCGGGGAAGCAGTTCTTC CASSSSFGLAGKQFF
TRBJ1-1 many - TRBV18 TGTGCCAGCTCACCGGGTTGGAACACTGAAGCTTTCTTT CASSPGWNTEAFF
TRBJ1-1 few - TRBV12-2 TGTGCAAGGACTGTGGACCGATCTCGTCTCACTGAAGCTTTCTTT CARTVDRSRLTEAFF
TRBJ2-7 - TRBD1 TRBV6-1 TGTGCCAGCAGCAACGACAGGGGGGCCTACGAGCAGTACTTC CASSNDRGAYEQYF
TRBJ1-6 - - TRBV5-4 TGTGCCAGCAGCGTAGAAGCAGGATATTCACCCCTCCACTTT CASSVEAGYSPLHF
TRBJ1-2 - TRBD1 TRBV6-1 TGTGCCAGCAGGACGGACAGGATTGGGTCGTTGGGCTATGGCTACACCTTC CASRTDRIGSLGYGYTF
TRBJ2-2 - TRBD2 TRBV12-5 TGTGCTAGTGCCCTCTCACCGGGGGGTACCGGGGAGCTGTTTTTT CASALSPGGTGELFF
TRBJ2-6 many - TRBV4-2 TGTGCCAGCAGCCAAGCAGGGCTTGGTGGGGCCAACGTCCTGACTTTC CASSQAGLGGANVLTF
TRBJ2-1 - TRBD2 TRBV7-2 TGTGCCAGCAGCTTAGTCCACAGCGGGGTGTACAATGAGCAGTTCTTC CASSLVHSGVYNEQFF
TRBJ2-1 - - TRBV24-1 TGTGCCACCAGCGAGGGCCCCCGGGTAAATGAGCAGTTCTTC CATSEGPRVNEQFF
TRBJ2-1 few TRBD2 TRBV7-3 TGTGCCAGCAGCGAATCGGGAGGGTACAATGAGCAGTTCTTC CASSESGGYNEQFF
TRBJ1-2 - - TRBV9 TGTGCCAGCAGCGTACTGAATAACTATGGCTACACCTTC CASSVLNNYGYTF
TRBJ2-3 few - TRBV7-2 TGTGCCAGCAGCTCTAGGGGGGTTAGAGATACGCAGTATTTT CASSSRGVRDTQYF
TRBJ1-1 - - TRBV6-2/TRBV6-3 TGTGCCAGCAGTGAAACACAGCCTACCGTCACTGAAGCTTTCTTT CASSETQPTVTEAFF
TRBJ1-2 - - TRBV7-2 TGTGCCAGCAGCTTAGAAGAGTCTAACTATGGCTACACCTTC CASSLEESNYGYTF
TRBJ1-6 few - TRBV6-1 TGTGCCAGCAGTAAAGAGGTCCGTTCACCCCTCCACTTT CASSKEVRSPLHF
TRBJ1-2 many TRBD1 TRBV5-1 TGCGCCAGCAGCTTGGCCCGAGACAGGGGTGACTATGGCTACACCTTC CASSLARDRGDYGYTF
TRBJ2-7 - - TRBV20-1 TGCAGTGCTAGAACGGGACTGGGAACCTACGAGCAGTACTTC CSARTGLGTYEQYF
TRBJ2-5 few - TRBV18 TGTGCCAGCTCACCACCTATTGAGACCCAGTACTTC CASSPPIETQYF
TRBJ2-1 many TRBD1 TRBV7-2 TGTGCCAGCAGCTCTACAGGGGTGAATGAGCAGTTCTTC CASSSTGVNEQFF
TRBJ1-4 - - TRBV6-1 TGTGCCAGCAGTGATCCGGGACTGCTAAATGAAAACCTGTTTTTT CASSDPGLLNENLFF
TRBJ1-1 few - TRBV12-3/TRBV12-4 TGTGCCAGCAGTTTAAATGGGGGGTGGGGGAACACTGAAGCTTTCTTT CASSLNGGWGNTEAFF
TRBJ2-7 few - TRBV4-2 TGTGCCAGCAGCCAAGGAAGGGGACCCTACGAGCAGTACTTC CASSQGRGPYEQYF
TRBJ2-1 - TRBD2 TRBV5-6 TGTGCCAGCAGGTTAGCGGGAAAGCAGTTCTTC CASRLAGKQFF
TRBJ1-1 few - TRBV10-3 TGTGCCATCAGTGAGTCCGGAGGGAACACTGAAGCTTTCTTT CAISESGGNTEAFF
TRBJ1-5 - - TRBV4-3 TGCGCCAGCAGCCAGGGGGAACTACAGCCCCAGCATTTT CASSQGELQPQHF
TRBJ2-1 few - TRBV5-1 TGCGCCAGCAGCTCACAAAGGGAGCAGTTCTTC CASSSQREQFF
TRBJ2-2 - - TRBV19 TGTGCCAGTAGTACGCTGCGGACCGGGGAGCTGTTTTTT CASSTLRTGELFF
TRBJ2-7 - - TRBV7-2 TGTGCCAGTCAGGGGGGATACGAGCAGTACTTC CASQGGYEQYF
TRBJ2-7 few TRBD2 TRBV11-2 TGTGCCAGCAGCTTAGCTTCTCTAGCGGGAGCAATTGTCGAGCAGTACTTC CASSLASLAGAIVEQYF
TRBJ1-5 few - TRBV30 TGTGCCTGGAGTGAGGGCCTTCAGCCCCAGCATTTT CAWSEGLQPQHF
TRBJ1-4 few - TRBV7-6 TGTGCCAGCAGCTTAGCAGCGGGAGGGTTTGAAAAACTGTTTTTT CASSLAAGGFEKLFF